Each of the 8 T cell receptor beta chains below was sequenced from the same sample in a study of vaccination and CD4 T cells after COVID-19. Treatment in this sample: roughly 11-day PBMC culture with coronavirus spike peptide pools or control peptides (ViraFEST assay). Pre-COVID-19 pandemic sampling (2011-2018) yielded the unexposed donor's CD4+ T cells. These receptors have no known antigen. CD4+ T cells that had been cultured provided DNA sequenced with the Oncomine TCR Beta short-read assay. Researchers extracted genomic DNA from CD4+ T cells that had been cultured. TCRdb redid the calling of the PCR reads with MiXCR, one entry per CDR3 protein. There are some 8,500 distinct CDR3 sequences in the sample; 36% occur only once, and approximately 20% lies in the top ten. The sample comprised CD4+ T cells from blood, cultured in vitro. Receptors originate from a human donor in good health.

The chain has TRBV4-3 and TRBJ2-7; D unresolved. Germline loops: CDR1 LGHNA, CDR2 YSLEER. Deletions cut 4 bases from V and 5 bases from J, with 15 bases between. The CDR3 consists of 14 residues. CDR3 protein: CASSPTWVSDEQYF. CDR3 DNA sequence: TGCGCCAGCAGCCCTACGTGGGTTTCCGACGAGCAGTACTTC.

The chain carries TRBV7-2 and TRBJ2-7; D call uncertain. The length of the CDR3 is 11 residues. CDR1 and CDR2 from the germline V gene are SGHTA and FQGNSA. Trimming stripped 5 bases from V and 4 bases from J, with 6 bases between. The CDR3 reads CASSEAYEQYF. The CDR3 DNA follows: TGTGCCAGCAGCGAAGCATACGAGCAGTACTTC.

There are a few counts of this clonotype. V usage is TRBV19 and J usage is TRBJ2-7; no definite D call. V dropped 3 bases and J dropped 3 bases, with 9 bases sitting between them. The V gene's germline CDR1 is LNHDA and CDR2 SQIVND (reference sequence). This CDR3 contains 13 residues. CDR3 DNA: TGTGCCAGTAGTATCTCCAGGCGCTACGAGCAGTACTTC. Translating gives CASSISRRYEQYF.

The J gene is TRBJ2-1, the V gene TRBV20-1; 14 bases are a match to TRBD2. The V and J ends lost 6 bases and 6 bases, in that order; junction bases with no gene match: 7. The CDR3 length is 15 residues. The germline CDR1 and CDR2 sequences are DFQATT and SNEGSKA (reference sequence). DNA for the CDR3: TGCAGTGCGGAGAGGACTAGCGGGAGGACCAATGAGCAGTTCTTC. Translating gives CSAERTSGRTNEQFF.

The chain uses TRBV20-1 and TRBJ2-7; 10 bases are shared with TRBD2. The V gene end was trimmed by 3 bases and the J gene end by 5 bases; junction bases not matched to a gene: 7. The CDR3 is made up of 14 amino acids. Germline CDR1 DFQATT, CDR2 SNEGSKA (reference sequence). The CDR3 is CSASVGLAGDEQYF. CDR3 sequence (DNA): TGCAGTGCTAGCGTCGGGCTAGCGGGAGACGAGCAGTACTTC.

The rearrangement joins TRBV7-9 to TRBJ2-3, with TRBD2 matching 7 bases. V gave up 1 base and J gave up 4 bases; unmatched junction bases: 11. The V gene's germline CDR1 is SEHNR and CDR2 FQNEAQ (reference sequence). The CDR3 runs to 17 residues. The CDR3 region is CASSLGSGAGKADTQYF. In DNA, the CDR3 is TGTGCCAGCAGCTTAGGATCGGGAGCGGGAAAGGCAGATACGCAGTATTTT.

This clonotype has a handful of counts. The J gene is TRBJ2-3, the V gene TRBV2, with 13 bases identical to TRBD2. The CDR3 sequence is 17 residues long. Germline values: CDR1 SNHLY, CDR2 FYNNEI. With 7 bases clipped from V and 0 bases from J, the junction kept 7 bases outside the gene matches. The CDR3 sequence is CASIAGTSGKSTDTQYF. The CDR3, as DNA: TGTGCCAGCATTGCGGGGACTAGCGGGAAGAGCACAGATACGCAGTATTTT.

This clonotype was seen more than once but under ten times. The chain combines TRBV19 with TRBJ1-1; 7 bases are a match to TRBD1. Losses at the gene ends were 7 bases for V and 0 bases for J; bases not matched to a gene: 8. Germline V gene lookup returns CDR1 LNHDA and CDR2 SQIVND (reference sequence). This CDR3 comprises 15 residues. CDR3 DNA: TGTGCCAGTACCGATTCAGGGGGGTTGAACACTGAAGCTTTCTTT. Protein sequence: CASTDSGGLNTEAFF.